The following is a T cell receptor (beta chain) sequence with its context. This record comes from a study of OX40 agonist ivuxolimab in advanced cancers. The repertoire was sequenced with immunoSEQ multiplex PCR; TCRdb's copy has only in-frame clones and lacks some. The table lists tens of thousands of clones, under 95% of them singletons. The V gene's germline CDR1 is LGHNT and CDR2 FRNRAP. The CDR3 totals 16 residues. V shed 0 bases and J 6 bases; nucleotides not matched to a gene: 8. This chain uses TRBV12-5 with TRBJ2-1; the match to TRBD2 covers 7 bases. The specimen comprised CD4+ or CD8+ T cells sorted from blood, sampled in a trial of the OX40 agonist ivuxolimab. This TCR came from an adult with an advanced solid tumor such as melanoma, head and neck, liver or kidney cancer. In DNA form, the CDR3 reads TGTGCTAGTGGTTTGGTACTTGCGGGAGTTTCCAATGAGCAGTTCTTC. Protein sequence: CASGLVLAGVSNEQFF.